This TCR beta chain was sequenced in a study of identical twins. A note on this clonotype: Its antigen is unknown.

Each CDR3 protein is one row after TCRdb ran MiXCR on the 5' RACE reads. Of about 730,000 distinct CDR3 sequences in the sample, 20% to 25% are singletons; the top ten hold over 4%. Study-wide results and limits: Recombination models fit unrelated individuals' TCR alpha sharing but underestimated twins'. Within twin pairs, the out-of-frame alpha sequences they shared showed excess low generation probability.

There are 14 residues in the CDR3. V dropped 6 bases and J dropped 0 bases, with 6 bases sitting between them. The data also belong to a second study, concerning T cells expressing NK-cell markers. That study reports: Sorted CD3+CD56+NKG2C+, CD3+CD56+NKG2C- and CD3+CD56-NKG2C+ T-cell subsets were beta-chain profiled.

Material: PBMCs. The rearrangement links TRBV12-3 or TRBV12-4 to TRBJ2-6; D not resolved. This TCR was recovered from a young woman in good health. In DNA, the CDR3 is TGTGCCAGCAGGGTCGGCTCTGGGGCCAACGTCCTGACTTTC. Translated: CASRVGSGANVLTF.